The 5 T cell receptor beta chains listed next were all sequenced from one sample in a study of blood T cell repertoires in COVID-19. The protocol was immunoSEQ multiplex PCR, while the TCRdb copy is restricted to in-frame clones and leaves out a portion. The sample includes about 270,000 clones, more than 70% seen only once; the top ten take roughly 5.2%. The sequenced sample consisted of peripheral blood. These receptors originate from a woman older than 75 with COVID-19, enrolled during active disease.

The chain carries TRBV6-5 and TRBJ1-2, with a tentative D call TRBD1 (5 bases). V lost 8 bases, J lost 4 bases, and 17 bases lay in between. The V gene's germline CDR1 is MNHEY and CDR2 SVGAGI. This CDR3 has 14 residues. The CDR3 nucleotides are TGTGCCAGCGCGCCCGGGGGGGTCGGCTATGGCTACACCTTC. It is translated as CASAPGGVGYGYTF.

The chain has TRBV7-6 and TRBJ2-5, with 10 bases that match TRBD2. V dropped 5 bases and J dropped 5; count of bases not matched to a gene: 2. The CDR3 covers 13 residues. Germline V lookup: CDR1 SGHVS, CDR2 FNYEAQ. In nucleotides, the CDR3 is TGTGCCAGCAGCATACTAGCGGGGGAGACCCAGTACTTC. It yields the protein CASSILAGETQYF.

On this clone: The sample holds other DNA sequences that translate to the same CDR3. The rearrangement joins TRBV27 to TRBJ1-5; 7 bases are a match to TRBD1. Germline-derived CDR1 and CDR2 are MNHEY and SMNVEV (reference sequence). With V trimmed by 2 bases and J by 5 bases, 0 bases remained unmatched. The CDR3 contains 13 residues. CDR3 nucleotides: TGTGCCAGCAGTTTACAGGGGGATCAGCCCCAGCATTTT. Amino acid sequence: CASSLQGDQPQHF.

This chain connects TRBV14 to TRBJ1-5, with D unclear. This CDR3 has 13 residues. Trimming cost V 0 bases and J 7 bases, with 7 bases left between them. Germline CDR1 reads SGHDN; CDR2 reads FVKESK. Here the CDR3 reads CASSQDGRQPQHF. The CDR3 DNA reads TGTGCCAGCAGCCAAGATGGGAGGCAGCCCCAGCATTTT.

The table lists this clone with a few counts. This chain joins TRBV3-1 (or the pseudogene TRBV3-2) and TRBJ2-7, with unresolved D. The CDR3 is 12 amino acids. Trimming removed 1 base at V and 8 bases at J, with 9 bases between. The germline CDR1 and CDR2 sequences are LGHDT and YNNKEL (reference sequence). This CDR3 is CASSQVGEKQYF. The DNA of the CDR3 is TGTGCCAGCAGCCAAGTCGGAGAAAAGCAGTACTTC.